One sample yielded the 5 T cell receptor beta chains listed below, sequenced in a study of blood T cell repertoires in COVID-19. Some clones are missing from TCRdb's copy, which holds only in-frame ones; the method was immunoSEQ multiplex PCR. The sample shows under 65,000 clones, approximately 80% of them seen only once. The sample comprised peripheral blood. The receptor source for this set is a man in his sixties with COVID-19, enrolled during active disease.

This chain connects TRBV24-1 to TRBJ1-5, with D unresolved. V was pared by 7 bases and J by 13 bases, with 4 bases between. This CDR3 contains 8 residues. Germline values: CDR1 KGHDR, CDR2 SFDVKD. CDR3 bases: TGTGCCACCAGGCGTCAGCATTTT. Translation: CATRRQHF.

This chain joins TRBV4-3 and TRBJ2-1; a possible D gene is TRBD1 (6 bases). With 0 bases removed from V and 3 bases from J, the gap between germline ends came to 9 bases. From germline, CDR1 is LGHNA and CDR2 YSLEER. This CDR3 is built from 15 residues. CDR3 region: CASSQDRTDYNEQFF. CDR3 sequence (DNA): TGCGCCAGCAGCCAAGATCGGACAGACTACAATGAGCAGTTCTTC.

This chain connects TRBV9 to TRBJ1-2; 10 bases line up with TRBD1. Germline assignment: CDR1 SGDLS and CDR2 YYNGEE. CDR3 length: 15 amino acids. With V trimmed by 4 bases and J by 3 bases, 6 bases remained unmatched. The CDR3 nucleotides read TGTGCCAGCAGCCCCTCCGGACAGGGGGACTATGGCTACACCTTC. Translating it yields CASSPSGQGDYGYTF.

The J gene is TRBJ2-1, the V gene TRBV2, with 9 bases that match TRBD2. With 7 bases clipped from V and 4 bases from J, the junction kept 8 bases outside the gene matches. The CDR3 loop spans 15 amino acids. From germline, CDR1 is SNHLY and CDR2 FYNNEI. This CDR3 reads CASKRWREGYNEQFF. CDR3 DNA sequence: TGTGCCAGCAAGAGGTGGCGGGAGGGTTACAATGAGCAGTTCTTC.

The chain employs TRBV6-1 and TRBJ2-3; TRBD1 aligns across 9 bases. V gave up 7 bases and J gave up 3 bases; unmatched junction bases: 5. The CDR3 loop spans 14 amino acids. CDR1 and CDR2 (germline): MNHNS, SASEGT. The CDR3 region is CASKPQGATDTQYF. In nucleotides, the CDR3 is TGTGCCAGCAAACCACAGGGGGCTACAGATACGCAGTATTTT.